The clone carrying this TCR beta chain was detected ten times or more. The antigen is unknown. This entry comes from a study of T-cell reconstitution after alpha-beta-depleted transplantation in children. Findings of the study overall: It was newly produced T cells that mostly accounted for T-cell counts and diversity one year after transplant. At day 60, the high TCRbeta diversity found in some patients originated from recipient T cells and thymic progenitors that had survived. Reportedly, alpha-beta T cells present about two months post-transplant originated from several hundred expanded clones of graft origin.

Unique molecular identifiers were incorporated during preparation of the TCRbeta library. MiXCR, run by TCRdb on the PCR reads, gives a single entry per CDR3 protein. In the table there are roughly 300,000 distinct CDR3 sequences, 11% of which are singletons. The germline V gene has CDR1 SEHNR and CDR2 FQNEAQ (reference sequence). Trimming took off 6 bases at V and 1 base at J, with 18 bases between the two ends. The CDR3 runs to 16 residues. V usage is TRBV7-9 and J usage is TRBJ2-5; a possible D gene is TRBD2 (6 bases). This sequence originates from a male patient aged 2-10 years who had a stem cell transplant for chronic granulomatous disease, so the T cells may come from the graft donor. The sequenced sample was peripheral blood, obtained 180 days after TCRalphabeta/CD19-depleted stem cell transplant. The CDR3 sequence: CASRNILGLLQETQYF. The CDR3 bases are TGTGCCAGCAGAAACATCCTGGGACTCCTCCAAGAGACCCAGTACTTC.